This paragraph covers one TCR beta chain sequence. Its matching antigen is unknown. The data stem from a study of cytomegalovirus exposure and HLA in healthy donors. The germline CDR1 and CDR2 sequences are SGHRS and YFSETQ. The CDR3 contains 14 residues. V lost 1 base, J lost 6 bases, and 6 bases stayed unmatched. Study outcomes and limitations: Association of 16,951 TCR beta sequences with HLA alleles was found at 0.05 false discovery rate in a later analysis. A later analysis reported that several of the most significant clusters appeared to be linked to common viral pathogens, among them Epstein-Barr virus. A further, later analysis showed that HLA-associated TCR beta chains (compared with equally common others) were more clonally expanded. The study recorded about 160 TCR beta chains that were cytomegalovirus-associated.

With 60 Vbeta and 13 Jbeta primers, the PCR was carried out. The table came from immunoSEQ multiplex PCR; TCRdb's copy has only in-frame clones and leaves some out. The sample's table shows about 130,000 clones. This clonotype was obtained from a woman aged 40 to 50 in good health and CMV-seropositive. The chain carries TRBV5-1 and TRBJ1-2; 7 bases map to TRBD1. Sequenced material: PBMCs. CDR3 region: CASSLREGADGYTF. CDR3 in DNA: TGCGCCAGCAGCTTGCGGGAGGGGGCGGATGGCTACACCTTC.